The 19 T cell receptor beta chains below all came from one sample that was sequenced in a study of shared clonotypes between healthy human individuals. This table comes from immunoSEQ multiplex PCR, and its TCRdb copy is limited to in-frame clones, with some not included. Of some 500,000 clones listed, about 74% were seen once; the top ten hold 12%. Sequences were obtained from PBMCs. The receptors stem from a woman in her forties in good health. Some clones in this sample may be carry-over from other donors' samples.

The chain employs TRBV29-1 and TRBJ2-5, with 11 bases aligning to TRBD1. In germline, CDR1 is SQVTM, CDR2 ANQGSEA. Losses at the gene ends were 1 base for V and 1 base for J; bases not matched to a gene: 5. The CDR3 consists of 16 residues. The CDR3 sequence is CSVEGGQGGGQETQYF. For the CDR3, the DNA is TGCAGCGTTGAAGGGGGACAGGGGGGTGGCCAAGAGACCCAGTACTTC.

The chain joins TRBV29-1 to TRBJ1-2, with D possibly TRBD1 on 6 matching bases. V lost 0 bases, J lost 8 bases, and 16 bases lay in between. Germline CDR1 and CDR2: SQVTM and ANQGSEA. The CDR3 has 14 amino acids. This CDR3 is CSVEDTMGAEGYTF. In nucleotides, the CDR3 is TGCAGCGTTGAAGATACTATGGGGGCGGAAGGCTACACCTTC.

The genes are TRBV27 and TRBJ2-1, with D perhaps matching TRBD1 or TRBD2 (5 bases each). V was cut by 5 bases and J by 8 bases, with 10 bases left in between. The CDR3 contains 12 residues. Germline V gives CDR1 MNHEY, CDR2 SMNVEV (reference sequence). The CDR3 reads CASSPGRDEQFF. In nucleotides, the CDR3 is TGTGCCAGCAGTCCGGGGCGGGATGAGCAGTTCTTC.

CDR3: CASSLNDGRTGELFF. The CDR3 DNA reads TGCGCCAGCAGCTTGAATGATGGAAGGACCGGGGAGCTGTTTTTT. This chain connects TRBV5-1 to TRBJ2-2; D remains ambiguous. The V gene lost 1 base and the J gene lost 5 bases, with 12 bases spanning the gap. CDR1 and CDR2 from the germline V gene are SGHRS and YFSETQ. This CDR3 spans 15 amino acids.

This clone appeared a few times. This sequence joins TRBV5-1 and TRBJ2-3; D not certain. This CDR3 comprises 14 residues. Germline CDR1 reads SGHRS; CDR2 reads YFSETQ. V lost 6 bases and J 2 bases, leaving 13 bases between the germline ends. CDR3 bases: TGCGCCAGCATGATACAGCCCAACACAGATACGCAGTATTTT. It yields the protein CASMIQPNTDTQYF.

This clone was seen once. The chain uses TRBV28 and TRBJ2-7; no clear D. Germline V gene sequence: CDR1 MDHEN, CDR2 SYDVKM. The CDR3 has 13 amino acids. Trimming took off 0 bases at V and 3 bases at J, with 6 bases between the two ends. The CDR3 sequence is CASSLWRNYEQYF. CDR3 nucleotide sequence: TGTGCCAGCAGTTTATGGCGGAACTACGAGCAGTACTTC.

The chain recombines TRBV5-1 with TRBJ2-3; 14 nucleotides agree with TRBD2. CDR1 and CDR2 from the germline V gene are SGHRS and YFSETQ. J was trimmed by 5 bases and V by 0 bases; bases with no gene match: 2. The CDR3 spans 16 residues. CDR3 bases: TGCGCCAGCAGCTTGGCGGGACTAGCGGGAGTAGATACGCAGTATTTT. This translates into CASSLAGLAGVDTQYF.

This chain uses TRBV4-1 with TRBJ1-5; tentatively, D is TRBD1 (5 bases). Germline V CDR1 and CDR2: MGHRA, YSYEKL. Trimming stripped 0 bases from V and 2 bases from J, with 11 bases between. The CDR3 runs 16 residues. CDR3 DNA: TGCGCCAGCAGCCAAGAAGGGGATTTTGGCAATCAGCCCCAGCATTTT. Translating gives CASSQEGDFGNQPQHF.

Comments on this clone: A read error likely explains this, since a far larger clone differs by one base. The chain is built from TRBV2 and TRBJ2-5; 13 bases are a match to TRBD2. Losses at the gene ends were 8 bases for V and 5 bases for J; bases not matched to a gene: 11. CDR1 is SNHLY, CDR2 FYNNEI, per germline. The CDR3 runs to 16 residues. CDR3 DNA: TGTGCCAGCGGTAGCGGACTAGCGGGAGAACAGGAGACCCAGTACTTC. Encoded protein: CASGSGLAGEQETQYF.

V is TRBV19 and J is TRBJ2-7; TRBD1 matches at 10 bases. The CDR3 covers 16 residues. Germline CDR1 is LNHDA and CDR2 is SQIVND (reference sequence). With V trimmed by 4 bases and J by 2 bases, 8 bases remained unmatched. The CDR3 here is CASSTYTGTGAYEQYF. The DNA of the CDR3 is TGTGCCAGTAGTACCTACACCGGGACAGGGGCCTACGAGCAGTACTTC.

J is TRBJ2-1 and V is TRBV6-6, with 11 positions matching TRBD1. CDR3 length: 16 residues. V lost 2 bases to trimming and J lost 8 bases; unmatched junction nucleotides: 8. The V gene's germline CDR1 is MNHNY and CDR2 SVGAGI (reference sequence). CDR3 DNA sequence: TGTGCCAGCAGTTACCCGGGACAGGGGGAGGTGGATGAGCAGTTCTTC. Amino acids: CASSYPGQGEVDEQFF.

The chain combines TRBV10-3 with TRBJ2-1; TRBD1 is a possible D gene (7 bases). Looked up from germline, CDR1 is ENHRY and CDR2 is SYGVKD. The CDR3 covers 12 residues. CDR3 sequence: CATRGTDNEQFF. CDR3 in DNA: TGTGCTACCCGGGGGACAGACAATGAGCAGTTCTTC.

The chain combines TRBV19 with TRBJ2-7; 12 nucleotides match TRBD2. Trimming cost V 6 bases and J 7 bases; bases outside gene matches: 10. Per germline, CDR1 LNHDA and CDR2 SQIVND (reference sequence). CDR3 length: 15 residues. CDR3 protein: CASSTRLAGAGEQYF. The CDR3 DNA reads TGTGCCAGTAGCACCCGACTAGCGGGAGCGGGGGAGCAGTACTTC. The complete variable domain, with remaining parts taken from reference TRBV19 and TRBJ2-7, reads DGGITQSPKYLFRKEGQNVTLSCEQNLNHDAMYWYRQDPGQGLRLIYYSQIVNDFQKGDIAEGYSVSREKKESFPLTVTSAQKNPTAFYLCASSTRLAGAGEQYFGPGTRLTVT.

CDR3 DNA sequence: TGTGCCAGCAGTCCCTCTAGCGGCAGCACAGATACGCAGTATTTT. It codes for CASSPSSGSTDTQYF. The J gene is TRBJ2-3, the V gene TRBV6-5; the match to TRBD2 covers 7 bases. Trimming cost V 5 bases and J 0 bases; bases outside gene matches: 5. From germline, CDR1 is MNHEY and CDR2 SVGAGI. This CDR3 is 15 amino acids long.

Comments on this clone: Being one base from a much bigger clone, this may be a read error. The chain recombines TRBV28 with TRBJ1-5; a weak D match, TRBD1 (5 bases). Deletions cut 4 bases from V and 5 bases from J, with 24 bases between. The CDR3 is 18 residues long. CDR1 is MDHEN, CDR2 SYDVKM, per germline. DNA for the CDR3: TGTGCCAGCAGTTCTTACCCGACGACCCAGGGTAGAGATCAGCCCCAGCATTTT. This gives the protein CASSSYPTTQGRDQPQHF.

The V call is TRBV5-5, the J call TRBJ2-7; D ambiguous. The CDR3 has 11 residues. CDR1 SGHKS and CDR2 YYEKEE come from the germline V gene (reference sequence). The V and J ends lost 6 bases and 4 bases respectively, with 8 bases between them. Written as DNA, the CDR3 is TGTGCCAGCATTAACAGTTACGAGCAGTACTTC. This translates into CASINSYEQYF.

The table lists this clone with a count of one. This rearrangement joins TRBV28 to TRBJ1-1; a weak D match, TRBD1 (6 bases). The germline V and J ends were trimmed by 6 bases and 3 bases, with 17 bases remaining between them. CDR1 is MDHEN, CDR2 SYDVKM, per germline. The CDR3 contains 15 residues. CDR3 coding DNA: TGTGCCAGCAGCACTGGGGGGGCGCCTGACACTGAAGCTTTCTTT. This gives the protein CASSTGGAPDTEAFF.

The rearrangement uses TRBV5-4 and TRBJ2-7, with 9 bases fitting TRBD1. The CDR3 length is 15 residues. Germline CDR1 reads SGHNT; CDR2 reads YYREEE (reference sequence). Trimming removed 4 bases from V and 2 bases from J; junction bases left unmatched: 7. The CDR3 here is CASSPGGQGAYEQYF. The CDR3 DNA sequence: TGTGCCAGCAGCCCGGGGGGACAGGGCGCCTACGAGCAGTACTTC.

This clone was recorded only once. The chain carries TRBV6-5 and TRBJ1-2; 8 bases are a match to TRBD1. The germline V gene encodes CDR1 MNHEY and CDR2 SVGAGI. After removal of 6 bases from V and 4 bases from J, the junction contained 1 base not matched to a gene. The CDR3 has 12 amino acids. The CDR3 reads CASRQGVYGYTF. The CDR3 nucleotides read TGTGCCAGCAGACAGGGGGTCTATGGCTACACCTTC.